The 20 T cell receptor beta chains in this list originate from one sample, sequenced in a study of Tregs in tolerant kidney transplant recipients (dated by TCRdb to between 2019 and 2020). Library construction relied on the immunoSEQ multiplex PCR assay. This immuneACCESS table, as held by TCRdb, lists in-frame sequences with V and J called but not all clones. Of the missing ones, under half trace to an unresolved V gene in checked studies; the others have no known cause. The sample includes under 50,000 clones, with roughly nine tenths observed a single time. The top ten hold about 0.7% of the sample. The sequencing input was Tregs from blood. The receptors come from a human donor in good health.

The rearrangement uses TRBV27 and TRBJ2-6; D is uncertain. Trimming took off 5 bases at V and 0 bases at J, with 20 bases between the two ends. Germline assignment: CDR1 MNHEY and CDR2 SMNVEV (reference sequence). CDR3 length: 19 residues. The CDR3 coding sequence is TGTGCCAGCAGTCGGATATGGGTACCCCTCGGCTCTGGGGCCAACGTCCTGACTTTC. Protein: CASSRIWVPLGSGANVLTF.

The chain recombines TRBV2 with TRBJ2-1; TRBD2 matches 8 bases. This CDR3 has 13 residues. The V gene's germline CDR1 is SNHLY and CDR2 FYNNEI. V lost 7 bases and J lost 9; bases outside the gene matches: 8. This chain's CDR3 is CASTPSGWGEQFF. The CDR3, as DNA: TGTGCCAGCACCCCTAGCGGGTGGGGTGAGCAGTTCTTC.

This clone was detected only once. The rearrangement joins TRBV19 to TRBJ2-5; TRBD1 or TRBD2 may be the D gene (5 bases each). Germline lookup yields CDR1 LNHDA and CDR2 SQIVND (reference sequence). Trimming stripped 5 bases from V and 5 bases from J, with 15 bases between. CDR3 length: 14 residues. The CDR3 region is CASSVRGIRETQYF. As DNA, the CDR3 is TGTGCCAGTAGTGTACGGGGCATACGGGAGACCCAGTACTTC.

V and J are TRBV7-2 and TRBJ2-5, with a tentative D call TRBD2 (6 bases). Germline values: CDR1 SGHTA, CDR2 FQGNSA. CDR3 length equals 13 residues. V lost 5 bases and J 4 bases, leaving 11 bases between the germline ends. The CDR3 spells CASSKRRGETQYF. The CDR3 coding sequence is TGTGCCAGCAGCAAGCGGAGGGGAGAGACCCAGTACTTC.

This chain joins TRBV7-8 and TRBJ2-7; 9 bases agree with TRBD1. Germline assignment: CDR1 SGHVS and CDR2 FQNEAQ. The CDR3 consists of 16 residues. V shed 5 bases and J 4 bases; nucleotides not matched to a gene: 12. In DNA form, the CDR3 reads TGTGCCAGCAGCGTCTCACAGGGGGCGCCGGTATACGAGCAGTACTTC. This sequence encodes CASSVSQGAPVYEQYF.

With respect to this clone: The same CDR3 arises from other DNA sequences in this sample as well. The J gene is TRBJ1-1, the V gene TRBV5-1; a possible D gene is TRBD1 (5 bases). The CDR3 runs to 14 residues. Germline V gene lookup returns CDR1 SGHRS and CDR2 YFSETQ. Trimming cost V 0 bases and J 0 bases, with 6 bases left between them. CDR3 in amino acids: CASSLDRLNTEAFF. The DNA for the CDR3 is TGCGCCAGCAGCTTGGACAGGTTGAACACTGAAGCTTTCTTT.

The rearrangement joins TRBV7-6 to TRBJ1-4, with 8 bases matching TRBD1. This CDR3 contains 13 residues. The germline V gene has CDR1 SGHVS and CDR2 FNYEAQ. Unmatched junction bases numbered 1, after V lost 5 bases and J lost 5 bases. The chain's CDR3 is CASSRTGNEKLFF. DNA for the CDR3: TGTGCCAGCAGCCGGACAGGGAATGAAAAACTGTTTTTT.

The rearrangement links TRBV15 to TRBJ1-5; D not resolved. Germline CDR1 reads LNHNV; CDR2 reads YYDKDF (reference sequence). The CDR3 sequence is 14 residues long. Deletions cut 5 bases from V and 4 bases from J, with 12 bases between. In nucleotides, the CDR3 is TGTGCCACCAGCTTCGGGATGAGGAATCAGCCCCAGCATTTT. It yields the protein CATSFGMRNQPQHF.

The chain uses TRBV9 and TRBJ2-1; D might be TRBD2 (6 bases). The germline V gene encodes CDR1 SGDLS and CDR2 YYNGEE. V lost 3 bases, J lost 2 bases, and 12 bases lay in between. The CDR3 extends over 15 amino acids. The chain's CDR3 is CASSGTILAYNEQFF. As DNA, the CDR3 is TGTGCCAGCAGCGGGACTATTCTTGCCTACAATGAGCAGTTCTTC.

This clone showed up just once. The V and J genes are TRBV2 and TRBJ2-1, with 7 bases aligning to TRBD2. V shed 1 base and J 3 bases; nucleotides not matched to a gene: 0. Germline assignment: CDR1 SNHLY and CDR2 FYNNEI. The CDR3 has 14 amino acids. CDR3 nucleotide sequence: TGTGCCAGCAGTGAAGAGCGGGGCTACAATGAGCAGTTCTTC. It yields the protein CASSEERGYNEQFF. Supplemented by reference TRBV2 and TRBJ2-1, the full variable domain reads EPEVTQTPSHQVTQMGQEVILRCVPISNHLYFYWYRQILGQKVEFLVSFYNNEISEKSEIFDDQFSVERPDGSNFTLKIRSTKLEDSAMYFCASSEERGYNEQFFGPGTRLTVL.

This clone was counted a single time. The genes are TRBV30 and TRBJ1-3, with D unresolved. Germline assignment: CDR1 GTSNPN and CDR2 SVGIG (reference sequence). Trimming pared 3 bases from V and 0 bases from J, leaving 9 bases between. This CDR3 spans 14 amino acids. Here the CDR3 DNA reads TGTGCCTGGAGGTCTCTAGGCTCTGGAAACACCATATATTTT. Its protein product is CAWRSLGSGNTIYF.

V usage is TRBV27 and J usage is TRBJ1-1, with D possibly matching TRBD1 (5 bases). Per the germline V gene, CDR1 is MNHEY and CDR2 is SMNVEV (reference sequence). With 5 bases removed from V and 6 bases from J, the gap between germline ends came to 16 bases. The CDR3 sequence is 14 residues long. The CDR3 DNA is TGTGCCAGCAGTGTGTGGGGGTATGGGTCTGAAGCTTTCTTT. The encoded protein is CASSVWGYGSEAFF.

In this sample, this clone turned up a few times. The chain uses TRBV6-1 and TRBJ1-1; D gene ambiguous. Trimming left V 0 bases short and J 3 bases short, with 5 bases between. CDR1 and CDR2 (germline): MNHNS, SASEGT. This CDR3 spans 13 amino acids. This chain's CDR3 is CASSEAADTEAFF. In DNA form, the CDR3 reads TGTGCCAGCAGTGAAGCCGCGGACACTGAAGCTTTCTTT.

The chain is built from TRBV5-4 and TRBJ2-1; 13 bases are shared with TRBD2. The J segment lost 1 base and the V segment lost 3 bases, leaving 1 base of the junction unmatched. Germline-derived CDR1 and CDR2 are SGHNT and YYREEE (reference sequence). The CDR3 length is 16 residues. CDR3 amino acids: CASSSGLAGSYNEQFF. The CDR3 region has the DNA TGTGCCAGCAGCTCGGGACTAGCGGGGTCCTACAATGAGCAGTTCTTC.

The V call is TRBV7-2, the J call TRBJ2-1; 8 positions match TRBD2. This CDR3 spans 15 amino acids. V shed 4 bases and J 4 bases; nucleotides not matched to a gene: 6. Germline CDR1 and CDR2: SGHTA and FQGNSA. The CDR3 bases are TGTGCCAGCAGCTCTACTAGCGGATTTTACAATGAGCAGTTCTTC. Its translation: CASSSTSGFYNEQFF.

The rearrangement uses TRBV4-1 and TRBJ2-1, with D unclear. Trimming cost V 0 bases and J 1 base, with 10 bases left between them. CDR1 MGHRA and CDR2 YSYEKL come from the germline V gene. The CDR3 length is 16 residues. The CDR3 DNA reads TGCGCCAGCAGCCAAGATAGCAGAGAATCCTACAATGAGCAGTTCTTC. This encodes CASSQDSRESYNEQFF.

This sequence joins TRBV5-1 and TRBJ2-3, with D tentatively TRBD2 (6 bases). This CDR3 contains 15 residues. CDR1 and CDR2 from the germline V gene are SGHRS and YFSETQ. V was pared by 2 bases and J by 0 bases, with 10 bases between. This CDR3 reads CASSFTGGSTDTQYF. The CDR3 nucleotides read TGCGCCAGCAGCTTCACCGGGGGAAGCACAGATACGCAGTATTTT.

Written as DNA, the CDR3 is TGTGCCAGCAGCTACCGGGACAGTAATTCACCCCTCCACTTT. It yields the protein CASSYRDSNSPLHF. This chain uses TRBV7-9 with TRBJ1-6; 7 bases agree with TRBD1. CDR3 length: 14 amino acids. V trimming: 4 bases; J trimming: 6 bases; junction bases outside the gene matches: 3. In germline, CDR1 is SEHNR, CDR2 FQNEAQ (reference sequence).

The CDR3 DNA is TGCGCCAGCAGCCCAGGGACAGGGTCCGGTGAGCAGTTCTTC. Amino acid sequence: CASSPGTGSGEQFF. The rearrangement links TRBV5-1 to TRBJ2-1; 9 bases match TRBD1. Germline assignment: CDR1 SGHRS and CDR2 YFSETQ. The CDR3 length is 14 residues. The ends lost 4 bases at V and 9 bases at J; junction bases unmatched: 8.

J is TRBJ1-3 and V is TRBV18; perhaps TRBD1 as D (6 bases). Germline assignment: CDR1 KGHSH and CDR2 LQKENI. The V end lost 2 bases, the J end lost 3 bases, and 17 bases lay between the germline ends. CDR3 length equals 17 residues. CDR3 sequence (DNA): TGTGCCAGCTCACCATCGGCTCCGGGGGCCGTTGGAAACACCATATATTTT. This encodes CASSPSAPGAVGNTIYF.